The count of the clone carrying this TCR beta chain is one. Its antigen is unidentified. The record originates from a study of shared clonotypes between healthy human individuals. The overall study: A donor's plate count was three for CD4 naive and three for CD4 memory; CD8 naive had two and CD8 memory one. Study findings and constraints: Blood was the only sampled material, and tissue repertoires likely differ. Non-shared clonotypes were found to have lower generation probabilities than the clonotypes that were shared by all four of the sorted-subset donors.

Repertoires were generated with immunoSEQ multiplex PCR, while TCRdb's copy carries only in-frame clones and drops some. The sample consists of 2 million to 2.5 million clones, 85% to 95% of them appearing once. Losses at the gene ends were 11 bases for V and 1 base for J; bases not matched to a gene: 18. Germline CDR1 and CDR2: MRHNA and SNTAGT. The CDR3 length is 18 residues. This TCR was sampled from a young man in good health. Some clones in this sample may be carry-over from other donors' samples. This chain connects TRBV6-4 to TRBJ2-1, with 9 positions matching TRBD2. The sample consisted of naive CD4+ T cells from PBMCs. Subset of the sample: CD45RA+ positively selected. The CDR3 nucleotides read TGTGCCCCCTACCCGGGCGGGAGGGGAATGGGGTCCTACAATGAGCAGTTCTTC. Protein: CAPYPGGRGMGSYNEQFF.